This is a list of T cell receptor beta chains from one sample in a study of human T cells and chemical hapten exposure. TCRdb reprocessed the RACE reads with MiXCR, giving one entry per CDR3 protein. The sample comprises approximately 90,000 distinct CDR3 sequences, 8.5% to 9% of which are singletons, and 2.9% rests with the top ten. Sequenced: whole blood. The receptors come from a female donor in good health. Some clones in this sample may be carry-over from other donors' samples. CDR3s include the opening cysteine and the closing phenylalanine or tryptophan. The order of the fields is CDR3 length, D gene, J gene, clone size, V gene, CDR3 protein, CDR3 DNA. D genes are given only for firm matches. Size is stated for part of the rows, as once, few or many counts, or as a class when the clone is expanded.

16 | TRBD2 | TRBJ2-7 | . | TRBV3-1 | CASSHPGLAGIYEQYF | TGTGCCAGCAGCCACCCGGGACTAGCGGGGATCTACGAGCAGTACTTC
15 | TRBD1 | TRBJ1-1 | few | TRBV2 | CASSDLTGRGTEAFF | TGTGCCAGCAGTGACTTGACAGGGCGGGGCACTGAAGCTTTCTTT
16 | TRBD2 | TRBJ2-1 | . | TRBV7-9 | CASSFDWTSGNNEQFF | TGTGCCAGCAGCTTTGATTGGACTAGCGGGAACAATGAGCAGTTCTTC
11 | TRBD1 | TRBJ2-1 | many | TRBV20-1 | CGGTGNNEQFF | TGCGGAGGGACAGGGAATAATGAGCAGTTCTTC
13 | . | TRBJ1-4 | . | TRBV12-3/TRBV12-4 | CASSLKTYEKLFF | TGTGCCAGCAGTTTAAAGACGTATGAAAAACTGTTTTTT
10 | . | TRBJ2-1 | . | TRBV29-1 | CSARANEQFF | TGCAGCGCAAGGGCTAATGAGCAGTTCTTC
15 | TRBD2 | TRBJ2-1 | . | TRBV5-4 | CASSSLAGSYNEQFF | TGTGCCAGCAGCTCCCTAGCGGGCTCCTACAATGAGCAGTTCTTC
18 | TRBD1 | TRBJ2-3 | few | TRBV7-9 | CASSLASEPGGTTDTQYF | TGTGCCAGCAGCTTAGCCTCTGAACCAGGGGGAACCACAGATACGCAGTATTTT
14 | TRBD1 | TRBJ2-7 | few | TRBV12-3/TRBV12-4 | CASSLGQGIHEQYF | TGTGCCAGCAGTTTAGGACAGGGTATCCACGAGCAGTACTTC
13 | TRBD1 | TRBJ1-2 | . | TRBV11-2 | CASSYRGNYGYTF | TGTGCCAGCAGCTACAGGGGGAACTATGGCTACACCTTC
18 | . | TRBJ1-5 | . | TRBV28 | CASSFMIFGGRVFQPQNF | TGTGCCAGCAGTTTTATGATCTTTGGAGGCCGGGTATTTCAGCCCCAGAATTTT
15 | . | TRBJ2-7 | . | TRBV28 | CASSQIADSPYEQYF | TGTGCCAGCAGCCAGATCGCTGACAGCCCCTACGAGCAGTACTTC
12 | . | TRBJ2-3 | few | TRBV10-1 | CASSEGRDTQYF | TGCGCCAGCAGTGAGGGGAGAGATACGCAGTATTTT
14 | . | TRBJ2-1 | . | TRBV6-6 | CASSYFGSYNEQFF | TGTGCCAGCAGTTACTTTGGGAGCTACAATGAGCAGTTCTTC
17 | TRBD2 | TRBJ2-7 | . | TRBV7-2 | CASSSGLAGAGGYEQYF | TGTGCCAGCAGCTCGGGACTAGCGGGAGCCGGCGGCTACGAGCAGTACTTC
17 | . | TRBJ2-5 | many | TRBV7-9 | CASSLGFWAAEQETQYF | TGTGCCAGCAGCTTAGGTTTTTGGGCGGCAGAGCAAGAGACCCAGTACTTC
15 | TRBD1 | TRBJ2-2 | . | TRBV7-2 | CASSLFRGPTGELFF | TGTGCCAGCAGCTTATTCAGGGGGCCTACCGGGGAGCTGTTTTTT